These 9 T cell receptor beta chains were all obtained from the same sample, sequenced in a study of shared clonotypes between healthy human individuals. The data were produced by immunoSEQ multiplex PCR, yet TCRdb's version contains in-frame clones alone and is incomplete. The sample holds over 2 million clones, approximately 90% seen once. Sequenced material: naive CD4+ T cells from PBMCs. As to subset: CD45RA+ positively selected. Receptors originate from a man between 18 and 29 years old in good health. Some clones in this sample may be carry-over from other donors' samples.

This CDR3 is CASSGDFGGNHEQYF. Written as DNA, the CDR3 is TGTGCCAGCAGCGGCGATTTTGGGGGCAACCACGAGCAGTACTTC. The rearrangement uses TRBV9 and TRBJ2-7; tentative D call: TRBD1 (6 bases). This CDR3 has 15 residues. In germline, CDR1 is SGDLS, CDR2 YYNGEE. The V and J ends lost 3 bases and 5 bases respectively, with 18 bases between them.

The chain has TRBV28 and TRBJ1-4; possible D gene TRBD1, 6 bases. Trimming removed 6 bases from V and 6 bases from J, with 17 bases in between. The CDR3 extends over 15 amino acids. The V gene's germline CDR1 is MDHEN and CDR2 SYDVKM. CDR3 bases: TGTGCCAGCAGCTATCCAGGGGAAGGGGATGAAAAACTGTTTTTT. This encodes CASSYPGEGDEKLFF. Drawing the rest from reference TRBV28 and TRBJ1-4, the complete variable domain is DVKVTQSSRYLVKRTGEKVFLECVQDMDHENMFWYRQDPGLGLRLIYFSYDVKMKEKGDIPEGYSVSREKKERFSLILESASTNQTSMYLCASSYPGEGDEKLFFGSGTQLSVL.

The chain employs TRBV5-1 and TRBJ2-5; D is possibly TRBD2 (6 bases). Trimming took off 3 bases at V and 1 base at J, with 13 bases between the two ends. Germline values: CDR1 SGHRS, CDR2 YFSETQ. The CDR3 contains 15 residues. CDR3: CASSSGRQGQETQYF. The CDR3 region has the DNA TGCGCCAGCAGCTCGGGGAGGCAGGGCCAAGAGACCCAGTACTTC.

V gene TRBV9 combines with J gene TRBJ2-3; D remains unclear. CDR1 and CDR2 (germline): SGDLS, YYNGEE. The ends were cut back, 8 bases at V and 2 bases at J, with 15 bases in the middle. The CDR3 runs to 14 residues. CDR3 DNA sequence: TGTGCCAGTGCGTTTCGGGTCTACACAGATACGCAGTATTTT. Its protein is CASAFRVYTDTQYF. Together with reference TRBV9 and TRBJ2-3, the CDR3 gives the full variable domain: DSGVTQTPKHLITATGQRVTLRCSPRSGDLSVYWYQQSLDQGLQFLIQYYNGEERAKGNILERFSAQQFPDLHSELNLSSLELGDSALYFCASAFRVYTDTQYFGPGTRLTVL.

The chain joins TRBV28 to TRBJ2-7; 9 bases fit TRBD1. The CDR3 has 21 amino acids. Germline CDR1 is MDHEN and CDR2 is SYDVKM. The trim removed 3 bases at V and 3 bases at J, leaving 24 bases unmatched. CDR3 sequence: CASSFPLTRDRVSGLSYEQYF. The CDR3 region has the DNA TGTGCCAGCAGTTTCCCCCTAACCCGGGACAGGGTCTCTGGATTGAGCTACGAGCAGTACTTC.

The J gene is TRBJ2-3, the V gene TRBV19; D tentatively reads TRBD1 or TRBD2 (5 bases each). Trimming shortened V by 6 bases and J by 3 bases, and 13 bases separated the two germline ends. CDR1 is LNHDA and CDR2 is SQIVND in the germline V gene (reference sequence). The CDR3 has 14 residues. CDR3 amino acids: CASRFGGYTDTQYF. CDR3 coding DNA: TGTGCCAGTAGATTTGGGGGTTATACAGATACGCAGTATTTT.

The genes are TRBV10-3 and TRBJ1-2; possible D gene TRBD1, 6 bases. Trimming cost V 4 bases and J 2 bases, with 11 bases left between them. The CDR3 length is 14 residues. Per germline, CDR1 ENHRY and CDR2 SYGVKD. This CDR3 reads CAISGGQLNYGYTF. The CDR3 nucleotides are TGTGCCATCAGTGGTGGACAGCTCAACTATGGCTACACCTTC.

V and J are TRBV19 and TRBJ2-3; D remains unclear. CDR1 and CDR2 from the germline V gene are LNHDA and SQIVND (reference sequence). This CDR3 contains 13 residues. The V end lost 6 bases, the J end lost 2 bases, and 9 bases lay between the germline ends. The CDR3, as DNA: TGTGCCAGTAGGGGTGTAGTCACAGATACGCAGTATTTT. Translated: CASRGVVTDTQYF.

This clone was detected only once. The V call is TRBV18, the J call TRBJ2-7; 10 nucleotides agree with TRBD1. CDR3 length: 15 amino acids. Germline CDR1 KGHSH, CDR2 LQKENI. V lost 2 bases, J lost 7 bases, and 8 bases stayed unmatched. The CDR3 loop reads CASSPETGGKGEQYF. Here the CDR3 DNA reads TGTGCCAGCTCACCAGAGACAGGGGGCAAGGGGGAGCAGTACTTC. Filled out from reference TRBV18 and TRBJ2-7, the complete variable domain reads NAGVMQNPRHLVRRRGQEARLRCSPMKGHSHVYWYRQLPEEGLKFMVYLQKENIIDESGMPKERFSAEFPKEGPSILRIQQVVRGDSAAYFCASSPETGGKGEQYFGPGTRLTVT.